Detailed here is one T cell receptor (beta chain). The antigen remains undetermined. TCRdb recomputed calls from the RT-PCR reads with MiXCR, one row per CDR3 protein. The sample has approximately 500,000 distinct CDR3 sequences, roughly 13% seen once. The data are from a study of response to subunit inactivated influenza vaccine. General observations from the study: Seasonal influenza vaccination, on each occasion, was suggested by the authors to recruit few new T cells.

The sequencing here drew on PBMCs from blood, taken about 40 days after vaccination. The clonotype comes from a man in his fifties who received an inactivated influenza vaccine.

In DNA, the CDR3 is TGCGCCAGCAGCCTACGGGGGGAGTTCCGGCTCCTTTACGAGCAGTACTTC. It codes for CASSLRGEFRLLYEQYF. This rearrangement joins TRBV5-1 to TRBJ2-7; the match to TRBD2 covers 7 bases. The ends lost 4 bases at V and 4 bases at J; junction bases unmatched: 17. The CDR3 runs 17 residues. Germline-derived CDR1 and CDR2 are SGHRS and YFSETQ.